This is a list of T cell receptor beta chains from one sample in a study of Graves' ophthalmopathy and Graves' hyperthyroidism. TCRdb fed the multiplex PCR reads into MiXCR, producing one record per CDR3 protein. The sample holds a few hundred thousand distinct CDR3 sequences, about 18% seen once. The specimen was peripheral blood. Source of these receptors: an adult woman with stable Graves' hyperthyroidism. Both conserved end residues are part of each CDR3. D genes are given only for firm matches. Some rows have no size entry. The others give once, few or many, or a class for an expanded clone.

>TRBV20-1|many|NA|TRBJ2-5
CSATPTGWTQYF
TGCAGTGCTACTCCGACCGGCTGGACCCAGTACTTC
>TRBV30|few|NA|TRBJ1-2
CAWSVREKGYGYTF
TGTGCCTGGAGTGTACGGGAAAAGGGCTATGGCTACACCTTC
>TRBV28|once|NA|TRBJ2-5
CASSPNREKETQYF
TGTGCCAGCAGCCCGAACAGGGAGAAAGAGACCCAGTACTTC
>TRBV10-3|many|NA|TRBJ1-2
CAISESKGWQGYTF
TGTGCCATCAGTGAGTCGAAAGGTTGGCAAGGCTACACCTTC
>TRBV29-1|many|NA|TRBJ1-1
CSVLGVWGNTEAFF
TGCAGCGTTCTGGGGGTTTGGGGGAACACTGAAGCTTTCTTT
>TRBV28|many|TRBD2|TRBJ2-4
CASRDLGVGGKRGNIKYF
TGTGCCAGCCGAGATTTGGGCGTGGGGGGGAAGAGGGGAAACATTAAGTACTTC
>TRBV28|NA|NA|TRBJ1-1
CASRRPGNTEAFF
TGTGCCAGCAGACGACCGGGGAACACTGAAGCTTTCTTT
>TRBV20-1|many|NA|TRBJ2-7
CSARSGFYEQYF
TGCAGTGCTAGGTCTGGTTTCTACGAGCAGTACTTC
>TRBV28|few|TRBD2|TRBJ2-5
CASSGVLGLAGGETQYF
TGTGCCAGCAGTGGAGTCTTGGGACTAGCGGGTGGAGAGACCCAGTACTTC
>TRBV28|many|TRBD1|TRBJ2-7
CASSPPTGGYEQYF
TGTGCCAGCAGTCCTCCGACAGGGGGATACGAGCAGTACTTC
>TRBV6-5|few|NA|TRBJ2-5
CASSYSEEAETQYF
TGTGCCAGCAGTTACTCTGAAGAGGCGGAGACCCAGTACTTC
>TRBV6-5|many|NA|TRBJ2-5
CASSLGARLFPETQYF
TGTGCCAGCAGTTTGGGGGCGCGACTATTTCCGGAGACCCAGTACTTC
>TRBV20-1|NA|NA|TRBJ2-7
CSAPGLISYEQYF
TGCAGTGCACCGGGACTGATTTCCTACGAGCAGTACTTC
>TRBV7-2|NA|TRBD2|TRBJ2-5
CASSLTGRLTSGGETQYF
TGTGCCAGCAGCTTAACGGGAAGATTGACTAGCGGGGGAGAGACCCAGTACTTC
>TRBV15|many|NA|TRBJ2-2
CATSRAKRLDTGELFF
TGTGCCACCAGCAGGGCAAAAAGGCTGGACACCGGGGAGCTGTTTTTT
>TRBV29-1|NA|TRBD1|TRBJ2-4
CSATNRGTAKNIKYF
TGCAGCGCCACAAACAGGGGGACGGCCAAAAACATTAAGTACTTC
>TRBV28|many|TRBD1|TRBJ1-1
CASSSGTGWGTEAFF
TGTGCCAGCAGTTCAGGGACAGGGTGGGGCACTGAAGCTTTCTTT
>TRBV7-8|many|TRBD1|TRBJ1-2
CASSLGGQGVLGYTF
TGTGCCAGCAGCTTAGGGGGACAGGGGGTCCTTGGCTACACCTTC
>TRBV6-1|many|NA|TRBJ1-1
CASPGPRNTEAFF
TGTGCCTCCCCGGGACCTCGGAACACTGAAGCTTTCTTT
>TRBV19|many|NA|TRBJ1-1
CASSILGEAFF
TGTGCCAGTAGTATCTTGGGTGAAGCTTTCTTT
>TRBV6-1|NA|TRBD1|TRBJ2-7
CASSTHTGARSYEQYF
TGTGCCAGCAGTACCCACACAGGGGCGCGATCCTACGAGCAGTACTTC
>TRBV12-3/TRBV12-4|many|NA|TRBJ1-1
CASALRPMNTEAFF
TGTGCCTCAGCCCTCAGACCAATGAACACTGAAGCTTTCTTT
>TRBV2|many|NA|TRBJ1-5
CASSEGRSNQPQHF
TGTGCCAGCAGTGAGGGTAGGAGCAATCAGCCCCAGCATTTT
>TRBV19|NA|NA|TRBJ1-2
CASSWINYGYTF
TGTGCCAGTAGCTGGATTAACTATGGCTACACCTTC
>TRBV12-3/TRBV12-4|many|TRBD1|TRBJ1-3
CASRMTGGSGNTIYF
TGTGCCAGCAGGATGACAGGGGGCTCTGGAAACACCATATATTTT
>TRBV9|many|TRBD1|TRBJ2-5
CASSVRTGPETQYF
TGTGCCAGCAGCGTTAGGACAGGGCCGGAGACCCAGTACTTC
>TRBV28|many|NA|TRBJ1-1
CASSLYGMNTEAFF
TGTGCCAGCAGTTTATACGGAATGAACACTGAAGCTTTCTTT
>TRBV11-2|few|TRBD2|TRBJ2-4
CASSLGRMTSAAKNIKYF
TGTGCCAGCAGCTTAGGTAGGATGACTAGCGCAGCCAAAAACATTAAGTACTTC
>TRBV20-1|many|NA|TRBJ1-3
CSAAGSGNTIYF
TGCAGTGCGGCAGGGTCCGGAAACACCATATATTTT
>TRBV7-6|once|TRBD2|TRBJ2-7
CASSPGTTSSYEQYF
TGTGCCAGCAGCCCCGGGACTACCTCCTCCTACGAGCAGTACTTC
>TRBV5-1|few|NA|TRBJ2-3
CASSLSGTQSPDTQYF
TGCGCCAGCAGCTTGTCAGGGACCCAGTCCCCAGATACGCAGTATTTT
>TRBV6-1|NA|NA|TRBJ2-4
CASSEGVAKNIQYF
TGTGCCAGCAGTGAGGGGGTAGCCAAAAACATTCAGTACTTC
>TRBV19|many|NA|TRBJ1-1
CASSIGVNTEAFF
TGTGCCAGTAGTATCGGCGTGAACACTGAAGCTTTCTTT
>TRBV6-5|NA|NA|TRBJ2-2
CASSFRTIKNTGELFF
TGTGCCAGCAGTTTCCGGACAATCAAGAACACCGGGGAGCTGTTTTTT
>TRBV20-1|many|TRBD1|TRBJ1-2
CSASRTGDYGYTF
TGCAGTGCTAGCCGGACAGGAGACTATGGCTACACCTTC
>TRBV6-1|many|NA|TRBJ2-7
CASSEKIHEQYF
TGTGCCAGCAGTGAAAAAATCCACGAGCAGTACTTC
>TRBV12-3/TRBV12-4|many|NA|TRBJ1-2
CASSLAGVGYGYTF
TGTGCCAGCAGTTTAGCAGGCGTCGGGTATGGCTACACCTTC
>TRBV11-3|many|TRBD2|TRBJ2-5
CASSLEGLAGETQYF
TGTGCCAGCAGCTTAGAGGGACTAGCGGGAGAGACCCAGTACTTC
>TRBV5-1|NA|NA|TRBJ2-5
CASSLSSPDRTQYF
TGCGCCAGCAGCTTGAGCTCACCGGATCGGACCCAGTACTTC
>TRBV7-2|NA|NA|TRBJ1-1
CASSLQEGGTEAFF
TGTGCCAGCAGTTTACAGGAGGGCGGGACGGAAGCTTTCTTT
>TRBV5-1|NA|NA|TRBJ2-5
CASSLGTGRVSRETQYF
TGCGCCAGCAGCCTGGGTACGGGAAGAGTAAGTCGAGAGACCCAGTACTTC
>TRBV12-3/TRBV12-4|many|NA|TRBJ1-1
CASSLEVRNTEALF
TGTGCCAGCAGTTTAGAGGTACGGAACACTGAAGCTCTCTTT